This T cell receptor (beta chain) was captured by sequencing in a study of Ad26.COV2.S vaccination and SARS-CoV-2 variants. In the study overall: Donor allocation was to the COV1001 Ad26.COV2.S trial arm. General study results and limits: Reported findings describe substantial breadth in spike-specific CD8+ and CD4+ T cell responses following vaccination.

Assay: immunoSEQ multiplex PCR; the TCRdb copy retains only in-frame clones and omits some. The data show hundreds of thousands of clones, roughly 87% seen once. This clone was observed a single time. Its antigen is undetermined. Noted treatment: about 20 received Ad26.COV2.S at low or high dose, single or two shots; 5 received placebo; per-sample allocation not given. Sampling took place 63 days after the first vaccine or placebo injection. The receptor was derived from a person aged 18-65 years who received the Ad26.COV2.S COVID-19 vaccine or a placebo. The source material was peripheral blood, sampled in a trial of Ad26.COV2.S vaccine versus placebo.

The chain's CDR3 is CASSSAGVGFSETQYF. CDR3 nucleotide sequence: TGTGCCAGCAGCTCCGCTGGGGTGGGGTTTTCTGAGACCCAGTACTTC. The chain combines TRBV7-9 with TRBJ2-5, with D unresolved. V dropped 4 bases and J dropped 5 bases, with 20 bases sitting between them. CDR3 size: 16 residues. The germline V gene encodes CDR1 SEHNR and CDR2 FQNEAQ (reference sequence).